This section outlines one TCR beta chain sequence together with its context. Its antigen is as yet unknown. Trimming took 4 bases from V and 4 from J; bases not matched to a gene: 9. The V gene's germline CDR1 is SEHNR and CDR2 FQNEAQ (reference sequence). The CDR3 is 17 amino acids. The data belong to a study of T-cell memory formation after mild COVID-19. Findings and caveats of the study: Cross-reactive memory seemingly joined, as some responding clones were found in pre-infection memory.

TCRdb reanalysed the 5' RACE reads using MiXCR and keeps one entry per CDR3 protein. The data hold 550,000 to 700,000 distinct CDR3 sequences, with approximately 18% observed a single time. The receptor comes from an adult woman who had mild COVID-19 (a few samples of this study predate the infection). Cell type and time point are not known. Sample: PBMCs or a T cell subset sorted from them (not recorded which). V usage is TRBV7-9 and J usage is TRBJ2-5; 13 bases map to TRBD2. The CDR3 loop is CASSSWTSGGEGETQYF. The CDR3 DNA reads TGTGCCAGCAGCTCGTGGACTAGCGGGGGAGAGGGAGAGACCCAGTACTTC. The full variable domain, rest sourced from reference TRBV7-9 and TRBJ2-5, is DTGVSQNPRHKITKRGQNVTFRCDPISEHNRLYWYRQTLGQGPEFLTYFQNEAQLEKSRLLSDRFSAERPKGSFSTLEIQRTEQGDSAMYLCASSSWTSGGEGETQYFGPGTRLLVL.